Listed below are T cell receptor beta chains from one sample, sequenced in a study of regulatory T cells in long-lasting Graves disease. Each CDR3 protein is one row after TCRdb ran MiXCR on the multiplex PCR reads. Altogether approximately 540,000 distinct CDR3 sequences are present, approximately 12% being singletons, with the ten largest covering about 8.9%. The sample was also linked to a second study, of T cells in Graves' hyperthyroidism and ophthalmopathy.

This specimen was peripheral blood mononuclear cells (PBMCs), taken at new diagnosis, from a patient treated with antithyroid drugs. The source of these receptors is a young woman with Graves disease. The CDR3 runs from the conserved cysteine through the conserved F or W. D genes are given only for firm matches. Some rows mark clone size as missing; the rest say once, few, many or name a class of expanded clone.

clone size: many
J gene: TRBJ1-6
D gene: NA
V gene: TRBV20-1
CDR3 DNA: TGCAGTGCTAGAGATTACAAGAGCTCCTATAATTCACCCCTCCACTTT
CDR3 protein: CSARDYKSSYNSPLHF

clone size: many
J gene: TRBJ2-5
D gene: NA
V gene: TRBV6-2/TRBV6-3
CDR3 DNA: TGTGCCAGCAGTTACTCGAGACAGACCCAAGAGACCCAGTACTTC
CDR3 protein: CASSYSRQTQETQYF

clone size: few
J gene: TRBJ2-1
D gene: NA
V gene: TRBV20-1
CDR3 DNA: TGCAGTGCTAGAGATGCGAGCTCCTACAATGAGCAGTTCTTC
CDR3 protein: CSARDASSYNEQFF

clone size: many
J gene: TRBJ2-1
D gene: NA
V gene: TRBV18
CDR3 DNA: TGTGCCAGCTCACCCCCCTTTGCGAATGAGCAGTTCTTC
CDR3 protein: CASSPPFANEQFF

clone size: many
J gene: TRBJ2-7
D gene: TRBD2
V gene: TRBV20-1
CDR3 DNA: TGCAGTGCTAGGAGAGGCGGCGGGAGAATCGAGCAGTACTTC
CDR3 protein: CSARRGGGRIEQYF

clone size: few
J gene: TRBJ2-5
D gene: NA
V gene: TRBV4-1
CDR3 DNA: TGCGCCAGCAGCCAAGAGTCAGCCCAAGAGACCCAGTACTTC
CDR3 protein: CASSQESAQETQYF

clone size: many
J gene: TRBJ2-1
D gene: NA
V gene: TRBV5-1
CDR3 DNA: TGCGCCAGCAGCTTGCTGACAGGGAGGGTGGATGAGCAGTTCTTC
CDR3 protein: CASSLLTGRVDEQFF

clone size: many
J gene: TRBJ1-1
D gene: NA
V gene: TRBV9
CDR3 DNA: TGTGCCAGCAGCGTAGTTGGGAGCTGGTACACTGAAGCTTTCTTT
CDR3 protein: CASSVVGSWYTEAFF

clone size: few
J gene: TRBJ2-1
D gene: TRBD1
V gene: TRBV4-1
CDR3 DNA: TGCGCCAGCAGCCCAGGACAGGGTTCGGACTACAATGAGCAGTTCTTC
CDR3 protein: CASSPGQGSDYNEQFF

clone size: NA
J gene: TRBJ1-5
D gene: NA
V gene: TRBV6-2/TRBV6-3
CDR3 DNA: TGTGCCAGCAGATCAGGGATACATCAGCCCCAGCATTTT
CDR3 protein: CASRSGIHQPQHF

clone size: many
J gene: TRBJ1-2
D gene: TRBD1
V gene: TRBV5-5
CDR3 DNA: TGTGCCAGCAGCTTGGGAGGGACAGGCGTAGAGGGCTACACCTTC
CDR3 protein: CASSLGGTGVEGYTF

clone size: many
J gene: TRBJ1-1
D gene: NA
V gene: TRBV20-1
CDR3 DNA: TGCAGTGCCAAGGGACATACATTCCCAACTCGGAACACTGAAGCTTTCTTT
CDR3 protein: CSAKGHTFPTRNTEAFF

clone size: many
J gene: TRBJ1-1
D gene: TRBD1
V gene: TRBV7-2
CDR3 DNA: TGTGCCAGCAGCTTAGAGGGGGCAGGGGCTGAAGCTTTCTTT
CDR3 protein: CASSLEGAGAEAFF

clone size: once
J gene: TRBJ2-5
D gene: TRBD1
V gene: TRBV4-1
CDR3 DNA: TGCGCCAGCAGCCAAGCGGTCGGCCCAGGGGGCCAAGAGACCCAGTACTTC
CDR3 protein: CASSQAVGPGGQETQYF

clone size: few
J gene: TRBJ1-1
D gene: NA
V gene: TRBV29-1
CDR3 DNA: TGCAGCGTTGACACTGAAGCTTTCTTT
CDR3 protein: CSVDTEAFF

clone size: many
J gene: TRBJ2-3
D gene: TRBD2
V gene: TRBV30
CDR3 DNA: TGTGCTTGTCATAGCGGGAGGGCCGGGAAAGATACGCAGTATTTT
CDR3 protein: CACHSGRAGKDTQYF

clone size: many
J gene: TRBJ1-1
D gene: NA
V gene: TRBV20-1
CDR3 DNA: TGCAGTGCTAGTAAGGGGTTTAACACTGAAGCTTTCTTT
CDR3 protein: CSASKGFNTEAFF

clone size: many
J gene: TRBJ2-5
D gene: NA
V gene: TRBV24-1
CDR3 DNA: TGTGCCACCAGCGCGGACGGTCCCAAGGAGACCCAGTACTTC
CDR3 protein: CATSADGPKETQYF

clone size: few
J gene: TRBJ2-7
D gene: NA
V gene: TRBV10-2
CDR3 DNA: TGCGCCAGCAGTGACAGGAATTATAGTTACGGGACACAGACCTACGAGCAGTACTTC
CDR3 protein: CASSDRNYSYGTQTYEQYF

clone size: few
J gene: TRBJ1-6
D gene: NA
V gene: TRBV7-6
CDR3 DNA: TGTGCCAGCAGCTTGACCACAGCATCCCTAGGGGGTTCACCCCTCCACTTT
CDR3 protein: CASSLTTASLGGSPLHF

clone size: many
J gene: TRBJ2-1
D gene: NA
V gene: TRBV28
CDR3 DNA: TGTGCCAGCAGCCGGGCGGGAAGCTCCTACAATGAGCAGTTCTTC
CDR3 protein: CASSRAGSSYNEQFF

clone size: many
J gene: TRBJ1-3
D gene: NA
V gene: TRBV29-1
CDR3 DNA: TGCAGCGTTCCAGTGGGGGGCTCTGGAAACACCATATATTTT
CDR3 protein: CSVPVGGSGNTIYF

clone size: many
J gene: TRBJ2-1
D gene: TRBD2
V gene: TRBV7-9
CDR3 DNA: TGTGCCAGCAGCCCCACGGGACTAGCGGGAGGTAATGAGCAGTTCTTC
CDR3 protein: CASSPTGLAGGNEQFF

clone size: few
J gene: TRBJ1-1
D gene: NA
V gene: TRBV25-1
CDR3 DNA: TGTGCCAGCAGGGGCAGTAGCGCTGAAGCTTTCTTT
CDR3 protein: CASRGSSAEAFF

clone size: many
J gene: TRBJ2-2
D gene: TRBD1
V gene: TRBV27
CDR3 DNA: TGTGCCAGCAGTCTGACCCTCGACAGGGGGGGCACCGGGGAGCTGTTTTTT
CDR3 protein: CASSLTLDRGGTGELFF

clone size: once
J gene: TRBJ1-2
D gene: TRBD1
V gene: TRBV28
CDR3 DNA: TGTGCCAGCAGTTTTCGGGGTCCCCAGGACTCACCCCAGGGGGGGTATGGCTACACCTTC
CDR3 protein: CASSFRGPQDSPQGGYGYTF

clone size: many
J gene: TRBJ1-1
D gene: NA
V gene: TRBV28
CDR3 DNA: TGTGCCAGCAGCCTCCTCGACAGGCTGAACACTGAAGCTTTCTTT
CDR3 protein: CASSLLDRLNTEAFF

clone size: many
J gene: TRBJ1-3
D gene: TRBD1
V gene: TRBV18
CDR3 DNA: TGTGCCAGCTCATCTTCTCGACAGGGGGCTGGAAACACCATATATTTT
CDR3 protein: CASSSSRQGAGNTIYF

clone size: many
J gene: TRBJ1-1
D gene: NA
V gene: TRBV29-1
CDR3 DNA: TGCAGCGTTGGGGACGGCTTGAACACTGAAGCTTTCTTT
CDR3 protein: CSVGDGLNTEAFF

clone size: few
J gene: TRBJ1-5
D gene: NA
V gene: TRBV20-1
CDR3 DNA: TGCAGTGCTAGACCTCTCGGGGTACGCAATCAGCCCCAGCATTTT
CDR3 protein: CSARPLGVRNQPQHF

clone size: many
J gene: TRBJ2-5
D gene: NA
V gene: TRBV4-1
CDR3 DNA: TGCGCCAGCAGCCAAATGACGTGGCCTCCAGGGACCCAGTACTTC
CDR3 protein: CASSQMTWPPGTQYF

clone size: NA
J gene: TRBJ2-1
D gene: NA
V gene: TRBV6-2/TRBV6-3
CDR3 DNA: TGTGCCAGCAAGAGGGACACCTCCTACAATGAGCAGTTCTTC
CDR3 protein: CASKRDTSYNEQFF

clone size: many
J gene: TRBJ2-1
D gene: NA
V gene: TRBV27
CDR3 DNA: TGTGCCAGCAGTTTACGACAGAACAATGAGCAGTTCTTC
CDR3 protein: CASSLRQNNEQFF

clone size: few
J gene: TRBJ2-7
D gene: NA
V gene: TRBV7-9
CDR3 DNA: TGTGCCAGCAGCTCTACCCTCTCCGGGATCCACTCCTACGAGCAGTACTTC
CDR3 protein: CASSSTLSGIHSYEQYF

clone size: once
J gene: TRBJ2-3
D gene: NA
V gene: TRBV29-1
CDR3 DNA: TGCAGCGTTGTCCGGATTACTAGCACAGATACGCAGTATTTT
CDR3 protein: CSVVRITSTDTQYF

clone size: few
J gene: TRBJ1-6
D gene: NA
V gene: TRBV4-1
CDR3 DNA: TGCGCCAGCACTCAGATAAGTGGAGGGGGGAATTCACCCCTCCACTTT
CDR3 protein: CASTQISGGGNSPLHF

clone size: NA
J gene: TRBJ2-5
D gene: NA
V gene: TRBV9
CDR3 DNA: TGTGCCAGCAGCAAATCGGATTGGGAGACCCAGTACTTC
CDR3 protein: CASSKSDWETQYF

clone size: NA
J gene: TRBJ1-1
D gene: TRBD1
V gene: TRBV13
CDR3 DNA: TGTGCCAGCAGCTTATCCTCGACAGGGGAGCACACTGAAGCTTTCTTT
CDR3 protein: CASSLSSTGEHTEAFF

clone size: few
J gene: TRBJ2-7
D gene: TRBD2
V gene: TRBV7-9
CDR3 DNA: TGTGCCGGCAGCTTAAGCGGGAGGGTGTACGAGCAGTACTTC
CDR3 protein: CAGSLSGRVYEQYF

clone size: many
J gene: TRBJ1-5
D gene: TRBD1
V gene: TRBV2
CDR3 DNA: TGTGCCAGCAGTGGTCCAGGGGGGGTGCAGCCCCAGCATTTT
CDR3 protein: CASSGPGGVQPQHF

clone size: NA
J gene: TRBJ2-1
D gene: TRBD2
V gene: TRBV9
CDR3 DNA: TGTGCCAGCAGCGTCGGACTAGCGGGAGGGCCGATCTTC
CDR3 protein: CASSVGLAGGPIF

clone size: many
J gene: TRBJ2-2
D gene: NA
V gene: TRBV11-2
CDR3 DNA: TGTGCCAGCAGCTTAGATGGGGGTAACACCGGGGAGCTGTTTTTT
CDR3 protein: CASSLDGGNTGELFF

clone size: NA
J gene: TRBJ2-7
D gene: NA
V gene: TRBV6-1
CDR3 DNA: TGTGCAGGCGGGTCTTACGAGCAGTACTTC
CDR3 protein: CAGGSYEQYF

clone size: many
J gene: TRBJ1-5
D gene: NA
V gene: TRBV19
CDR3 DNA: TGTGCCAGTAGTATAGGCAGTAGCAATCAGCCCCAGCATTTT
CDR3 protein: CASSIGSSNQPQHF

clone size: many
J gene: TRBJ2-4
D gene: NA
V gene: TRBV28
CDR3 DNA: TGTGCCAGCAGAGACATCGTGCGGGACACACAACTCTTC
CDR3 protein: CASRDIVRDTQLF

clone size: NA
J gene: TRBJ2-5
D gene: NA
V gene: TRBV7-9
CDR3 DNA: TGTGCCAGCAGCCCTCTAGCTCTCGGGACCCAGTACTTC
CDR3 protein: CASSPLALGTQYF

clone size: NA
J gene: TRBJ2-4
D gene: NA
V gene: TRBV6-5
CDR3 DNA: TGTGCCAGCAGTTACGGAGGGGGCAAAAACATTCAGTACTTC
CDR3 protein: CASSYGGGKNIQYF

clone size: many
J gene: TRBJ2-1
D gene: NA
V gene: TRBV27
CDR3 DNA: TGTGCCAGCAGTTCCCCCGGGTTCCCGGGCTACAATGAGCAGTTCTTC
CDR3 protein: CASSSPGFPGYNEQFF

clone size: NA
J gene: TRBJ1-1
D gene: TRBD1
V gene: TRBV11-3
CDR3 DNA: TGTGCCAGCAGCTTAACGGGGACAGGGGAGGGCACTGAAGCTTTCTTT
CDR3 protein: CASSLTGTGEGTEAFF

clone size: many
J gene: TRBJ1-1
D gene: NA
V gene: TRBV15
CDR3 DNA: TGTGCCACCAGCAGCTACAGGGAGCGGGACACTGAAGCTTTCTTT
CDR3 protein: CATSSYRERDTEAFF

clone size: many
J gene: TRBJ2-2
D gene: NA
V gene: TRBV11-2
CDR3 DNA: TGTGCCAGCAGCGCAACTAGTCTGGGGACCGGGGAGCTGTTTTTT
CDR3 protein: CASSATSLGTGELFF

clone size: NA
J gene: TRBJ2-2
D gene: TRBD1
V gene: TRBV30
CDR3 DNA: TGTGCCTGGAGGCCTACAGGGGAGTGGGGGGAGCTGTTTTTT
CDR3 protein: CAWRPTGEWGELFF

clone size: many
J gene: TRBJ2-1
D gene: NA
V gene: TRBV28
CDR3 DNA: TGTGCCAGCAGTTTATCCGACTGGCGGGCGTCCTACAATGAGCAGTTCTTC
CDR3 protein: CASSLSDWRASYNEQFF

clone size: NA
J gene: TRBJ1-6
D gene: TRBD1
V gene: TRBV30
CDR3 DNA: TGTGCCTGGACCGTTAGCAGGGGGGTCACCCTCCACTTT
CDR3 protein: CAWTVSRGVTLHF